One T cell receptor (beta chain) is described in this entry. Primers included in the PCR were 60 Vbeta and 13 Jbeta primers. Assay used: immunoSEQ multiplex PCR; TCRdb lists only in-frame clones, some missing. The table has 150,000 to 200,000 clones, 60% to 80% seen once. These data come from a study of cytomegalovirus exposure and HLA in healthy donors. The CDR3 length is 10 residues. Germline-derived CDR1 and CDR2 are SNHLY and FYNNEI. Source material: PBMCs. This sequence joins TRBV2 and TRBJ2-7, with a weak D call TRBD1 (6 bases). The source is a man aged 45-60 years in good health and CMV-seropositive. The CDR3: CTAQGYEQYV. The CDR3 DNA reads as TGTACTGCCCAGGGGTACGAGCAGTACGTC.